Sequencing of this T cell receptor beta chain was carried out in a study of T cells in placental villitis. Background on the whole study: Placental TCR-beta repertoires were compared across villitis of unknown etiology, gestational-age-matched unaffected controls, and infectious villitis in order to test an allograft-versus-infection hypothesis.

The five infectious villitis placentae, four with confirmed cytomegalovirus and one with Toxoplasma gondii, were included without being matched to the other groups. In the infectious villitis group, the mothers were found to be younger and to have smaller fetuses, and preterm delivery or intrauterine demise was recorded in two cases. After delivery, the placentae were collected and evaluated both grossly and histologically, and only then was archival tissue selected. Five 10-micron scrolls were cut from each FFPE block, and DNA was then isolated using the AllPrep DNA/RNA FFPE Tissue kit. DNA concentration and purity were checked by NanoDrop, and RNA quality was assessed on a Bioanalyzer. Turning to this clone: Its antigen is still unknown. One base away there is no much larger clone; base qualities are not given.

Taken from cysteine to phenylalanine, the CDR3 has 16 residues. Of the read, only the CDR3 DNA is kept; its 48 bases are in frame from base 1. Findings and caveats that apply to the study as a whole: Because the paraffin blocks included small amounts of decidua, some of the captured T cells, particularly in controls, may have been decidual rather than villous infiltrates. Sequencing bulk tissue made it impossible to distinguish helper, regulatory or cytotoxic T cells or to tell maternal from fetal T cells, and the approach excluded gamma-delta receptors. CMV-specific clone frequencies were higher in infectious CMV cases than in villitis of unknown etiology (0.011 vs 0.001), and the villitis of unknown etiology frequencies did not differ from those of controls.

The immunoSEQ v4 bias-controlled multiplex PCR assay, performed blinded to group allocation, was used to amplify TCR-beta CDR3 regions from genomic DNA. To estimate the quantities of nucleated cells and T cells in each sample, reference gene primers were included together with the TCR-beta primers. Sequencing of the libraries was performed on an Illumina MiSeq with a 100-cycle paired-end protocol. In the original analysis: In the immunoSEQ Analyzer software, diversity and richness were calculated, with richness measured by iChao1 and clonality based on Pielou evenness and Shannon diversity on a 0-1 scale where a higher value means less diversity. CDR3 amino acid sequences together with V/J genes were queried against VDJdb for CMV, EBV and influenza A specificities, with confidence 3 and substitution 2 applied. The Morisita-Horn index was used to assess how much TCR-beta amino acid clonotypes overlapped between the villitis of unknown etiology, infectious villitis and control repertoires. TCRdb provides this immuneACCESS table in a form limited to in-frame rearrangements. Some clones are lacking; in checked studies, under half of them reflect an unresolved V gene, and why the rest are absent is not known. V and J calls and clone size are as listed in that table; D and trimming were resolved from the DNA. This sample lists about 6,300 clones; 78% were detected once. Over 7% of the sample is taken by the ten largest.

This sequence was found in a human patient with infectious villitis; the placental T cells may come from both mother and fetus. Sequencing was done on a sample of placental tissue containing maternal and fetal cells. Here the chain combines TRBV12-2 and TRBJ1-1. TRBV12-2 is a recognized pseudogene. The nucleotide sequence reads TGTGCAAGTCGCTTAGAGGTCTTCTCCCCGAACACTGAAGCTTTCTTT. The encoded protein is CASRLEVFSPNTEAFF.